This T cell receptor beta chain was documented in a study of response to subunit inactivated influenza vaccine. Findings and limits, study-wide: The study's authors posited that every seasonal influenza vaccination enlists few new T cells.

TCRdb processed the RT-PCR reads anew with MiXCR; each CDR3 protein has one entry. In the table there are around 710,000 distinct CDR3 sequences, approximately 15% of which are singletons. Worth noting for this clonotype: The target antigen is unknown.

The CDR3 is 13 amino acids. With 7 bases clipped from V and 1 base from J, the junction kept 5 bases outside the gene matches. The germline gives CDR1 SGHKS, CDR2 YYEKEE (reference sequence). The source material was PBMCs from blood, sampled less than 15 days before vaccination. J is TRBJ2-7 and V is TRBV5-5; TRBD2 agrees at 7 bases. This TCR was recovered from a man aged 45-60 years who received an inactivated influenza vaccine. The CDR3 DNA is TGTGCCAGCGGCCTGGGACTATCCTACGAGCAGTACTTC. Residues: CASGLGLSYEQYF.